This T cell receptor (beta chain) was sequenced for a study of PD-1 blockade in classical Hodgkin lymphoma. With no exception, relapse followed autologous stem cell transplantation in all patients, and brentuximab vedotin exposure varied. Assay used: immunoSEQ multiplex PCR; TCRdb lists only in-frame clones, some missing. The sample lists 100,000 to 120,000 clones, 80% to 90% occurring once. Concerning this clone itself: Its antigen is as yet unknown.

General study points: By C4D1, diversity of CD4+ TCRs had risen significantly, whereas that of CD8+ TCRs had not. Newly diagnosed patients had baseline TCR diversity that was reportedly lower than that of healthy donors. Whoever responded completely had baseline diversity much like that seen in newly diagnosed patients.

The germline V gene encodes CDR1 MNHEY and CDR2 SMNVEV (reference sequence). V lost 5 bases and J lost 3, with 14 bases in between. CDR3 length: 14 amino acids. The sequence was obtained from a human donor with classical Hodgkin lymphoma. The gene calls are TRBV27 and TRBJ2-7; possibly TRBD2 for D (6 bases). Sequenced material: peripheral blood mononuclear cells (PBMCs), taken before the second cycle of nivolumab. The CDR3 region has the DNA TGTGCCAGCAGTCCCGCCTGGAGGGACTACGAGCAGTACTTC. Protein: CASSPAWRDYEQYF.